The 32 T cell receptor beta chains reported below all come from one sample, sequenced in a study of graft-versus-host responses after intestinal transplantation. Profiled with immunoSEQ multiplex PCR; TCRdb holds only in-frame clones, not every one. This table has 7,000 to 9,000 clones, roughly 29% appearing once. The material sequenced was alloreactive CD4+ T cells from a mixed lymphocyte reaction culture, taken before intestinal transplant. Indicated subset: CFSE-low proliferating T cells sorted from roughly six-day pre-transplant mixed lymphocyte reaction (GvH or HvG direction). These receptor sequences come from a human patient who received an intestinal transplant.

The chain is built from TRBV15 and TRBJ2-5; TRBD1 aligns across 8 bases. V lost 0 bases, J lost 1 base, and 19 bases stayed unmatched. Germline values: CDR1 LNHNV, CDR2 YYDKDF (reference sequence). This CDR3 has 21 amino acids. CDR3 amino acids: CATSRDLEDRDLLGVQETQYF. The DNA for the CDR3 is TGTGCCACCAGCAGAGATCTAGAGGACAGGGATTTATTAGGTGTCCAAGAGACCCAGTACTTC.

This rearrangement joins TRBV6-6 to TRBJ2-5; the D is unclear. The J call is in doubt because the DNA end fits TRBJ2-7 better. The CDR3 has 13 residues. Germline V gene sequence: CDR1 MNHNY, CDR2 SVGAGI (reference sequence). As DNA, the CDR3 is TGTGCCAGCAGTTACGGTGGTGCCCGCGAGCAGTACTTC. Translating gives CASSYGGAREQYF.

This clone has just a few counts. The chain recombines TRBV7-9 with TRBJ2-2, with 10 bases lining up with TRBD1. V lost 2 bases, J lost 5 bases, and 5 bases stayed unmatched. The CDR3 has 16 amino acids. Germline V gene lookup returns CDR1 SEHNR and CDR2 FQNEAQ (reference sequence). The CDR3 nucleotides are TGTGCCAGCAGCTTACGGGCGGGACAGGGGACCGGGGAGCTGTTTTTT. Protein sequence: CASSLRAGQGTGELFF.

In this sample, this clone turned up a few times. The rearrangement uses TRBV6-5 and TRBJ2-7; 7 nucleotides line up with TRBD2. The CDR3 has 14 amino acids. In germline, CDR1 is MNHEY, CDR2 SVGAGI. The junction had 9 bases not matched to a gene; V was cut back by 7 bases and J by 3 bases. The DNA of the CDR3 is TGTGCCAGCACTAAGGGAGGGGTGGGCTACGAGCAGTACTTC. This translates into CASTKGGVGYEQYF.

The chain is built from TRBV5-4 and TRBJ2-1, with 7 nucleotides matching TRBD2. With V trimmed by 4 bases and J by 0 bases, 7 bases remained unmatched. The CDR3 runs to 16 residues. Looked up from germline, CDR1 is SGHNT and CDR2 is YYREEE (reference sequence). CDR3 nucleotide sequence: TGTGCCAGCAGCCAAGCAGCGGGGCACTCCTACAATGAGCAGTTCTTC. Protein product: CASSQAAGHSYNEQFF.

The chain has TRBV2 and TRBJ1-2; 7 bases are shared with TRBD1. This CDR3 has 15 residues. J was trimmed by 4 bases and V by 8 bases; bases with no gene match: 13. Germline V gene data show CDR1 as SNHLY and CDR2 as FYNNEI. CDR3 protein: CASGTAPTSSYGYTF. In DNA form, the CDR3 reads TGTGCCAGCGGGACAGCGCCGACTTCGAGCTATGGCTACACCTTC. Full variable domain (rest looked up from reference TRBV2 and TRBJ1-2): EPEVTQTPSHQVTQMGQEVILRCVPISNHLYFYWYRQILGQKVEFLVSFYNNEISEKSEIFDDQFSVERPDGSNFTLKIRSTKLEDSAMYFCASGTAPTSSYGYTFGSGTRLTVV.

Only a few counts were recorded for this clone. The V gene is TRBV29-1, the J gene TRBJ1-5, with D perhaps TRBD1 (5 bases). Trimming removed 6 bases at V and 4 bases at J, with 13 bases between. This CDR3 is built from 13 residues. Germline-derived CDR1 and CDR2 are SQVTM and ANQGSEA. The CDR3 sequence is CSVATEINQPQHF. CDR3 nucleotide sequence: TGCAGCGTGGCGACAGAAATAAATCAGCCCCAGCATTTT.

This clone turned up a few times. The chain joins TRBV9 to TRBJ1-4, with 9 bases identical to TRBD1. V lost 7 bases, J lost 5 bases, and 0 bases stayed unmatched. Germline values: CDR1 SGDLS, CDR2 YYNGEE. CDR3 length equals 12 residues. The CDR3 protein is CASGTGNEKLFF. The CDR3 bases are TGTGCCAGCGGGACAGGGAATGAAAAACTGTTTTTT.

The V gene is TRBV5-6, the J gene TRBJ2-4; tentative D call: TRBD2 (5 bases). CDR1 and CDR2 from the germline V gene are SGHDT and YYEEEE. The CDR3 consists of 11 residues. V was clipped by 0 bases and J by 12 bases, with 7 bases between them. As DNA, the CDR3 is TGTGCCAGCAGCTTGGATCTAGCTCAGTACTTC. Translation gives CASSLDLAQYF.

This chain uses TRBV7-6 with TRBJ2-7, with 9 positions matching TRBD1. Trimming took 4 bases from V and 1 from J; bases not matched to a gene: 8. This CDR3 contains 16 residues. Germline V gene lookup returns CDR1 SGHVS and CDR2 FNYEAQ. CDR3 nucleotides: TGTGCCAGCAGCTCAGGGGGACAGGGCGTATCCTACGAGCAGTACTTC. Its protein product is CASSSGGQGVSYEQYF.

This clone was seen only a few times. The CDR3 region has the DNA TGCGCCAGCGGGGGACAGCCCCAAGAGACCCAGTACTTC. Protein sequence: CASGGQPQETQYF. The chain employs TRBV10-2 and TRBJ2-5, with 7 bases that match TRBD1. Per germline, CDR1 WSHSY and CDR2 SAAADI. V lost 8 bases, J lost 1 base, and 4 bases stayed unmatched. The CDR3 spans 13 residues.

The J gene is TRBJ2-7, the V gene TRBV11-3; 8 bases match TRBD1. There are 14 residues in the CDR3. Germline V gene lookup returns CDR1 SGHNT and CDR2 YENEEA. Trimming at V came to 5 bases and at J to 5 bases, leaving 8 bases not matched to a gene. CDR3 sequence (DNA): TGTGCCAGCAGCAGGGACAGGATTTCTGACGAGCAGTACTTC. Its protein is CASSRDRISDEQYF.

This chain links TRBV7-9 with TRBJ2-7; TRBD2 agrees at 7 bases. V lost 3 bases and J lost 0; bases outside the gene matches: 5. Germline CDR1 is SEHNR and CDR2 is FQNEAQ (reference sequence). The CDR3 consists of 15 residues. The CDR3 DNA is TGTGCCAGCAGCTTGCAAGCGGGGTACTCCTACGAGCAGTACTTC. This codes for CASSLQAGYSYEQYF.

The rearrangement joins TRBV30 to TRBJ2-5, with 8 bases aligning to TRBD2. The V gene's germline CDR1 is GTSNPN and CDR2 SVGIG (reference sequence). The CDR3 runs to 15 residues. Trimming took 2 bases from V and 1 from J; bases not matched to a gene: 6. The CDR3 nucleotides are TGTGCCTGGAGTCGGGGGGGATTGCGCCAAGAGACCCAGTACTTC. Its translation is CAWSRGGLRQETQYF.

The chain is built from TRBV6-6 and TRBJ2-3; 7 positions match TRBD2. Germline lookup yields CDR1 MNHNY and CDR2 SVGAGI (reference sequence). This CDR3 is 14 amino acids long. Trimming removed 5 bases from V and 2 bases from J; junction bases left unmatched: 4. The CDR3 loop reads CASSRGRVTDTQYF. The CDR3, as DNA: TGTGCCAGCAGTCGTGGGAGGGTCACAGATACGCAGTATTTT.

The count of this clone is one. The genes are TRBV11-2 and TRBJ2-1, with D perhaps matching TRBD2 (6 bases). V was cut by 3 bases and J by 4 bases, with 16 bases left in between. Germline CDR1 and CDR2: SGHAT and FQNNGV. There are 16 residues in the CDR3. The CDR3 sequence: CASSFRPGVSYNEQFF. DNA for the CDR3: TGTGCCAGCAGCTTCCGCCCGGGGGTGTCGTACAATGAGCAGTTCTTC.

This clone was seen only a few times. The J gene is TRBJ1-5, the V gene TRBV6-6; D gene unclear. This CDR3 region has 14 residues. Germline CDR1 and CDR2: MNHNY and SVGAGI (reference sequence). V dropped 2 bases and J dropped 2 bases, with 7 bases sitting between them. CDR3 protein: CASSYIFGNQPQHF. The CDR3 nucleotides read TGTGCCAGCAGTTACATCTTTGGCAATCAGCCCCAGCATTTT.

V usage is TRBV5-4 and J usage is TRBJ2-1, with 8 bases fitting TRBD2. Germline V gene sequence: CDR1 SGHNT, CDR2 YYREEE (reference sequence). The V segment lost 3 bases and the J segment 1 base; nucleotides outside the gene matches: 6. The CDR3 is 16 amino acids. The CDR3 DNA follows: TGTGCCAGCAGCTCCGTAATAGCGGGGTCCTACAATGAGCAGTTCTTC. The encoded protein is CASSSVIAGSYNEQFF. Drawing the rest from reference TRBV5-4 and TRBJ2-1, the complete variable domain is ETGVTQSPTHLIKTRGQQVTLRCSSQSGHNTVSWYQQALGQGPQFIFQYYREEENGRGNFPPRFSGLQFPNYSSELNVNALELDDSALYLCASSSVIAGSYNEQFFGPGTRLTVL.

This clone is medium-sized by share. The chain is built from TRBV2 and TRBJ2-7; tentative D call: TRBD2 (5 bases). Between the trimmed V and J ends, which lost 8 bases and 7 bases, there was a span of 12 bases. Germline V gives CDR1 SNHLY, CDR2 FYNNEI. This CDR3 has 11 residues. The DNA for the CDR3 is TGTGCCAGCGGGAGTACGCGGGAGCAGTACTTC. Translating gives CASGSTREQYF.

The gene calls are TRBV7-9 and TRBJ2-1, with 13 bases aligning to TRBD2. This CDR3 is 14 amino acids long. The junction had 2 bases not matched to a gene; V was cut back by 3 bases and J by 9 bases. In germline, CDR1 is SEHNR, CDR2 FQNEAQ (reference sequence). The CDR3: CASSFGTSGAEQFF. The CDR3 bases are TGTGCCAGCAGCTTCGGGACTAGCGGGGCTGAGCAGTTCTTC.

The chain is built from TRBV6-6 and TRBJ2-5; unclear D gene. Looked up from germline, CDR1 is MNHNY and CDR2 is SVGAGI (reference sequence). This CDR3 spans 16 amino acids. Trimming cost V 0 bases and J 5 bases, with 16 bases left between them. The chain's CDR3 is CASSYSTSPGQETQYF. As DNA, the CDR3 is TGTGCCAGCAGTTACTCGACATCCCCAGGCCAGGAGACCCAGTACTTC.

The chain uses TRBV5-6 and TRBJ2-1; TRBD1 is a possible D gene (6 bases). The V gene's germline CDR1 is SGHDT and CDR2 YYEEEE. Between the trimmed V and J ends, which lost 4 bases and 0 bases, there was a span of 14 bases. This CDR3 is 16 amino acids long. CDR3 sequence reads: CASSPGHTSSYNEQFF. The CDR3 DNA reads TGTGCCAGCAGCCCGGGACACACGAGCTCCTACAATGAGCAGTTCTTC.

V usage is TRBV4-2 and J usage is TRBJ1-3, with 11 bases that match TRBD1. The CDR3 runs to 14 residues. In germline, CDR1 is LGHNA, CDR2 YNFKEQ. V was clipped by 1 base and J by 9 bases; unmatched bases: 2. The CDR3 region is CASSQVGQGGTIYF. CDR3 DNA sequence: TGTGCCAGCAGCCAAGTGGGACAGGGGGGCACCATATATTTT.

The rearrangement uses TRBV28 and TRBJ2-3; 9 nucleotides agree with TRBD2. From germline, CDR1 is MDHEN and CDR2 SYDVKM. V was pared by 2 bases and J by 7 bases, with 7 bases of the junction left unmatched. The CDR3 sequence is 15 residues long. The CDR3 here is CASSLGGAGGNTQYF. CDR3 nucleotide sequence: TGTGCCAGCAGTTTAGGAGGGGCGGGGGGGAATACGCAGTATTTT.

The chain has TRBV6-1 and TRBJ2-3; the D gene is possibly TRBD1 (5 bases). Germline values: CDR1 MNHNS, CDR2 SASEGT. V was trimmed by 5 bases and J by 5 bases, leaving 5 bases between them. The CDR3 is made up of 11 amino acids. The CDR3 DNA sequence: TGTGCCAGCAGTCAGGGAGATACGCAGTATTTT. This translates into CASSQGDTQYF.

This clone came up a few times. The rearrangement uses TRBV27 and TRBJ2-1; 9 bases agree with TRBD2. The length of the CDR3 is 17 residues. The ends lost 2 bases at V and 7 bases at J; junction bases unmatched: 12. Germline-derived CDR1 and CDR2 are MNHEY and SMNVEV (reference sequence). CDR3 sequence reads: CASSLVGSGRTPNEQFF. CDR3 nucleotide sequence: TGTGCCAGCAGTTTAGTCGGAAGCGGGAGGACCCCAAATGAGCAGTTCTTC.

CDR3: CASSPTGDGYTF. The CDR3 region has the DNA TGTGCCAGCAGCCCGACAGGGGATGGCTACACCTTC. This rearrangement joins TRBV6-5 to TRBJ1-2, with 8 bases identical to TRBD1. The germline CDR1 and CDR2 sequences are MNHEY and SVGAGI. The CDR3 runs 12 residues. The V segment lost 6 bases and the J segment 6 bases; nucleotides outside the gene matches: 3.

This chain connects TRBV18 to TRBJ1-6; 9 positions match TRBD1. From germline, CDR1 is KGHSH and CDR2 LQKENI. J gave up 6 bases and V 6 bases, and 9 bases lay outside the gene matches. The CDR3 is 16 amino acids. In DNA form, the CDR3 reads TGTGCCAGCTCTCAAAGACAGGGGGGAATTAATTCACCCCTCCACTTT. This sequence encodes CASSQRQGGINSPLHF.

The CDR3 bases are TGTGCCAGTAGCATACTTAATCAGCCCCAGCATTTT. Residues: CASSILNQPQHF. The chain links TRBV19 to TRBJ1-5; no definite D call. Germline V gives CDR1 LNHDA, CDR2 SQIVND (reference sequence). CDR3 length equals 12 residues. V was cut by 6 bases and J by 4 bases, with 7 bases left in between.

This clone was seen a few times. Here the CDR3 reads CASSFRGGYGYTF. DNA for the CDR3: TGCGCCAGCAGCTTTAGAGGGGGCTATGGCTACACCTTC. The V gene is TRBV5-1, the J gene TRBJ1-2; D possibly corresponds to TRBD1 (6 bases). CDR3 length equals 13 residues. Germline CDR1 and CDR2: SGHRS and YFSETQ. V gave up 2 bases and J gave up 4 bases, with 9 bases separating them.

This chain connects TRBV6-6 to TRBJ2-7; 11 bases are shared with TRBD2. V lost 8 bases, J lost 4 bases, and 10 bases stayed unmatched. Germline values: CDR1 MNHNY, CDR2 SVGAGI (reference sequence). The CDR3 runs 15 residues. The CDR3, as DNA: TGTGCCAGCCTGGGACTAGCGGACCTTGGGTACGAGCAGTACTTC. Translated: CASLGLADLGYEQYF.

This chain joins TRBV28 and TRBJ1-5; 8 bases fit TRBD1. This CDR3 has 12 amino acids. Germline V gene data show CDR1 as MDHEN and CDR2 as SYDVKM. The V segment lost 4 bases and the J segment 8 bases; nucleotides outside the gene matches: 1. CDR3 nucleotide sequence: TGTGCCAGCAGTTGGACAGGGAAGCCCCAGCATTTT. Protein: CASSWTGKPQHF.